One and the same sample provided the 27 T cell receptor beta chains below, sequenced in a study of tumor-infiltrating lymphocytes in oesophageal squamous cell carcinoma. TCRdb re-called the PCR reads through MiXCR, storing one row per CDR3 protein. The table lists fewer than 20,000 distinct CDR3 sequences, 40% to 55% of them singletons. The material sequenced was esophageal tumor tissue. These TCRs come from a male donor with esophageal squamous cell carcinoma.

J is TRBJ2-5 and V is TRBV18, with D possibly being TRBD2 (6 bases). Germline lookup yields CDR1 KGHSH and CDR2 LQKENI. CDR3 length: 13 residues. V dropped 6 bases and J dropped 4 bases, with 12 bases sitting between them. Written as DNA, the CDR3 is TGTGCCAGCTCCGGAGGGTCTGGAGAGACCCAGTACTTC. Translating gives CASSGGSGETQYF.

In the case of this clonotype: This may come from a read error, since a much larger clone is one base off. The V and J genes are TRBV10-3 and TRBJ2-1, with 11 positions matching TRBD2. This CDR3 region has 13 residues. Germline CDR1 reads ENHRY; CDR2 reads SYGVKD. Unmatched junction bases numbered 3, after V lost 6 bases and J lost 8 bases. Here the CDR3 DNA reads TGTGCCATCAGCGTAGCGGGAGGGGATGAGCAGTTCTTC. As protein: CAISVAGGDEQFF.

A few counts support this clonotype. The chain uses TRBV5-1 and TRBJ2-7; TRBD1 matches at 7 bases. This CDR3 comprises 15 residues. Per the germline V gene, CDR1 is SGHRS and CDR2 is YFSETQ. J was trimmed by 7 bases and V by 2 bases; bases with no gene match: 12. In nucleotides, the CDR3 is TGCGCCAGCAGCTTACGGACAGGCCTCCAGGGTGAGCAGTACTTC. This gives the protein CASSLRTGLQGEQYF.

The chain is built from TRBV7-2 and TRBJ2-1; perhaps TRBD1 as D (6 bases). V lost 3 bases and J 8 bases, leaving 8 bases between the germline ends. Germline V lookup: CDR1 SGHTA, CDR2 FQGNSA. The CDR3 is made up of 12 amino acids. The CDR3 loop reads CASSFAGDEQFF. CDR3 nucleotide sequence: TGTGCCAGCAGCTTTGCAGGGGATGAGCAGTTCTTC.

This clonotype has only a few counts. J is TRBJ2-6 and V is TRBV6-1, with D unresolved. The CDR3 is 14 residues long. The V gene lost 8 bases and the J gene lost 0 bases, with 8 bases spanning the gap. The V gene's germline CDR1 is MNHNS and CDR2 SASEGT. The CDR3 reads CASLHLSGANVLTF. In nucleotides, the CDR3 is TGTGCCAGCTTACACCTCTCTGGGGCCAACGTCCTGACTTTC.

The chain employs TRBV12-3 or TRBV12-4 and TRBJ2-1; D possibly matches TRBD1 or TRBD2 (6 bases each). Trimming left V 6 bases short and J 6 bases short, with 15 bases between. CDR3 length equals 14 residues. The CDR3 sequence: CASSPQGGINEQFF. In nucleotides, the CDR3 is TGTGCCAGCAGCCCACAGGGAGGAATCAATGAGCAGTTCTTC.

The chain has TRBV10-3 and TRBJ2-4, with 14 bases fitting TRBD2. The last part of the DNA fits TRBJ2-1 better; the J call may be wrong. This CDR3 has 16 amino acids. Per germline, CDR1 ENHRY and CDR2 SYGVKD. The CDR3 sequence: CAISETGTSGGYEQFF. Here the CDR3 DNA reads TGTGCCATCAGTGAGACCGGGACTAGCGGGGGTTATGAGCAGTTCTTC.

This rearrangement joins TRBV10-3 to TRBJ2-7, with TRBD2 identical over 7 bases. The DNA end lines up better with TRBJ2-1; the J call may be wrong. Germline CDR1 reads ENHRY; CDR2 reads SYGVKD. There are 16 residues in the CDR3. The DNA of the CDR3 is TGTGCCATCAGTGCCGACCATGGCGGGGGCTACAATGAGCAGTTCTTC. Its protein product is CAISADHGGGYNEQFF.

As to this clonotype: The junction departs from the called germline gene at one end, perhaps through a read error. The chain combines TRBV4-1 with TRBJ2-3; maybe TRBD1 (5 bases). The CDR3 is 14 residues long. CDR1 is MGHRA, CDR2 YSYEKL, per germline. The CDR3 sequence: CASRAGHGLYTKYF. Here the CDR3 DNA reads TGCGCCAGCAGGGCCGGACACGGGTTGTATACGAAGTATTTT.

This chain connects TRBV7-2 to TRBJ2-6, with 7 bases aligning to TRBD2. The J call may be incorrect, as the DNA end agrees better with TRBJ2-1. CDR3 length equals 17 residues. From germline, CDR1 is SGHTA and CDR2 FQGNSA. The CDR3: CASSSTRGVLADNEQFF. The CDR3 coding sequence is TGTGCCAGCAGCTCAACCCGAGGAGTGCTAGCGGACAATGAGCAGTTCTTC.

Many counts were recorded for this clonotype. This chain uses TRBV5-6 with TRBJ2-7; 8 bases map to TRBD1. The CDR3 is 14 amino acids. Germline V gene data show CDR1 as SGHDT and CDR2 as YYEEEE. Trimming removed 3 bases from V and 3 bases from J; junction bases left unmatched: 5. CDR3 DNA: TGTGCCAGCAGCTCGGACAGGGCCATCTACGAGCAGTACTTC. The encoded protein is CASSSDRAIYEQYF.

As concerns this clonotype: A read error may account for a junction end that differs from germline. V usage is TRBV4-1 and J usage is TRBJ1-5; maybe TRBD1 (6 bases). CDR1 and CDR2 from the germline V gene are MGHRA and YSYEKL. There are 15 residues in the CDR3. The CDR3 region has the DNA TGCGCCCGCAGCCAAGTCACAGGGAGCAATCAGCCCCAGCATTTT. Amino acid sequence: CARSQVTGSNQPQHF.

The sample holds many counts of this clonotype. The chain has TRBV5-6 and TRBJ2-7; the match to TRBD2 covers 9 bases. The CDR3 has 17 amino acids. V shed 0 bases and J 2 bases; nucleotides not matched to a gene: 9. Germline V CDR1 and CDR2: SGHDT, YYEEEE. CDR3 loop: CASSLARRAGGTYEQYF. The CDR3 DNA follows: TGTGCCAGCAGCTTGGCTAGGCGCGCGGGAGGGACCTACGAGCAGTACTTC.

V usage is TRBV6-7 and J usage is TRBJ2-3, with 15 bases matching TRBD2. TRBV6-7 qualifies as an ORF whose function is uncertain. CDR3 size: 16 residues. J was trimmed by 4 bases and V by 2 bases; bases with no gene match: 1. The CDR3 DNA reads as TGTGCCAGCAGTTACGGACTAGCGGGAGGGGCAGATACGCAGTATTTT. Amino acid sequence: CASSYGLAGGADTQYF.

This clonotype has more than one count but fewer than ten. The chain carries TRBV28 and TRBJ1-3, with 9 bases aligning to TRBD1. J lost 0 bases, V lost 4 bases, and 10 bases had no gene match. The CDR3 totals 18 residues. Germline V lookup: CDR1 MDHEN, CDR2 SYDVKM. DNA for the CDR3: TGTGCCAGCAGTTACGCCGGGACAGGGAGTTTCTCTGGAAACACCATATATTTT. Translated, it gives CASSYAGTGSFSGNTIYF.

V gene TRBV6-1 combines with J gene TRBJ2-1; D is unclear. Germline CDR1 is MNHNS and CDR2 is SASEGT. Trimming removed 4 bases at V and 0 bases at J, with 10 bases between. The length of the CDR3 is 15 residues. CDR3 sequence (DNA): TGTGCCAGCAGTGTCGTCACGAGCTCCTACAATGAGCAGTTCTTC. This codes for CASSVVTSSYNEQFF.

This clonotype occurred once. The conserved final phenylalanine or tryptophan is absent from the CDR3, which likely points to a read error. It is unclear where the CDR3 begins or ends on the DNA, so no DNA is shown, and the CDR3 is as TCRdb lists it. The gene calls are TRBV7-2 and TRBJ2-6; the table's D gene call, TRBD1, was not cross checked with the DNA. Germline V gene sequence: CDR1 SGHTA, CDR2 FQGNSA. The CDR3 length is 14 residues, termini included. The CDR3 loop reads CASSLGRETQYFGA.

The table lists this clonotype with a few counts. A read error is likely, as this CDR3 ends without the conserved phenylalanine or tryptophan. The DNA is left out, because the CDR3 cannot be placed on it with certainty; the CDR3 is given as TCRdb lists it. The chain is built from TRBV27 and TRBJ2-7; the table's D call, TRBD1, was not checked against the DNA. The CDR3 spans 15 residues, counting both ends. Looked up from germline, CDR1 is MNHEY and CDR2 is SMNVEV (reference sequence). The CDR3 sequence is CASSPDRAYGYTFGS.

For this clonotype: Because it lacks the conserved phenylalanine or tryptophan at the end, this CDR3 is likely a read error. No DNA is shown, since the ends of the CDR3 on it are uncertain; the CDR3 is the one TCRdb lists. The chain carries TRBV7-3 and TRBJ2-6; the tabulated D call, TRBD2, remains unverified against the DNA. The CDR3 adds up to 18 amino acids, both ends counted. CDR1 and CDR2 (germline): SGHTA, FQGTGA. CDR3: CASSLLAGSAYNEQFFGA.

The rearrangement links TRBV7-4 to TRBJ2-6; 9 bases line up with TRBD1. The end of the DNA is better explained by TRBJ2-1, so the J call may be wrong. The CDR3 totals 17 residues. Per the germline V gene, CDR1 is SGHVT and CDR2 is SQSDAQ. CDR3 DNA sequence: TGTGCCAGCAGCTCCAGGCCCGGGACAGGGAATCGCAATGAGCAGTTCTTC. Translating it yields CASSSRPGTGNRNEQFF.

The chain couples TRBV11-3 to TRBJ2-3; 15 bases line up with TRBD2. The CDR3 runs to 17 residues. Germline trimming cut 5 bases from V and 5 bases from J; bases unmatched to any gene: 8. CDR1 is SGHNT and CDR2 is YENEEA in the germline V gene. The CDR3 here is CASSNLGTSGRRDTQYF. The CDR3 bases are TGTGCCAGCAGCAACCTCGGGACTAGCGGGAGGCGAGATACGCAGTATTTT.

This clonotype was picked up a small number of times. Without the conserved terminal phenylalanine or tryptophan, this CDR3 likely stems from a read error. It is unclear where the CDR3 begins or ends on the DNA, so no DNA is shown, and the CDR3 is as TCRdb lists it. This sequence joins TRBV12-3 or TRBV12-4 and TRBJ2-1; no DNA check was done on the table's D call, TRBD1. 20 amino acids form the CDR3, both terminal residues included. The CDR3 sequence is CASINRGLGRTPHVRAVLRA.

There are a few counts of this clonotype. The chain combines TRBV7-9 with TRBJ2-6; D is uncertain. The V end was cut by 1 base, the J end by 3 bases, with 13 bases between. CDR3 length: 17 residues. Germline V lookup: CDR1 SEHNR, CDR2 FQNEAQ (reference sequence). This CDR3 reads CASSLGYSGDGANVLTF. The DNA of the CDR3 is TGTGCCAGCAGCTTAGGATACTCTGGAGATGGGGCCAACGTCCTGACTTTC. Using reference TRBV7-9 and TRBJ2-6 for the parts outside the CDR3, the full variable domain is DTGVSQNPRHKITKRGQNVTFRCDPISEHNRLYWYRQTLGQGPEFLTYFQNEAQLEKSRLLSDRFSAERPKGSFSTLEIQRTEQGDSAMYLCASSLGYSGDGANVLTFGAGSRLTVL.

This clonotype is a singleton in its sample. The chain carries TRBV12-3 or TRBV12-4 and TRBJ1-5, with TRBD1 identical over 7 bases. Unmatched junction bases numbered 3, after V lost 6 bases and J lost 1 base. CDR3 length equals 14 residues. DNA for the CDR3: TGTGCCAGCAGCAAGGACAGGAGCAATCAGCCCCAGCATTTT. Its protein is CASSKDRSNQPQHF.

This chain connects TRBV7-4 to TRBJ2-4; D is unresolved. The assigned J gene may be wrong: the sequence end matches TRBJ2-1 better. The CDR3 loop spans 15 amino acids. Germline-derived CDR1 and CDR2 are SGHVT and SQSDAQ. The CDR3, as DNA: TGTGCCAGCAGCTTAGGGAAACCCTCTATTGACGAGCAGTTCTTC. Amino acid sequence: CASSLGKPSIDEQFF.

The V gene is TRBV5-1, the J gene TRBJ2-5, with TRBD1 as a possible D gene (5 bases). The DNA end favors TRBJ2-3, so the J call may be wrong. The CDR3 has 14 residues. The V gene's germline CDR1 is SGHRS and CDR2 YFSETQ. Here the CDR3 reads CASSLVGHPDTQYF. DNA of the CDR3: TGCGCCAGCAGCTTGGTAGGACACCCAGATACGCAGTATTTT.

This clonotype was picked up a small number of times. This chain connects TRBV7-3 to TRBJ2-6; D might be TRBD1 or TRBD2, each matching 7 bases. Trimming left V 1 base short and J 0 bases short, with 13 bases between. The CDR3 has 18 residues. CDR1 and CDR2 (germline): SGHTA, FQGTGA. CDR3: CASSLSVRGGSGANVLTF. CDR3 nucleotides: TGTGCCAGCAGCTTAAGTGTCAGGGGGGGCTCTGGGGCCAACGTCCTGACTTTC.